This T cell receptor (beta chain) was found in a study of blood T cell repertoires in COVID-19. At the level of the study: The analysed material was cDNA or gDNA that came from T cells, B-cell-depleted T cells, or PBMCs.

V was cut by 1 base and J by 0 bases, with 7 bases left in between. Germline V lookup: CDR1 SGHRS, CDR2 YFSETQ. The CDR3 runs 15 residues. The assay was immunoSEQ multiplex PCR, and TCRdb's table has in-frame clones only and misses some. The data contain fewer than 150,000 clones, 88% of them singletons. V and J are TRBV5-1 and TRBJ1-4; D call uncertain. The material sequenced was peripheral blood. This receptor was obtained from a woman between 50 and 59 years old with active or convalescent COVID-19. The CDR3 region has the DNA TGCGCCAGCAGCTTGACAGCTGCAACTAATGAAAAACTGTTTTTT. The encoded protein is CASSLTAATNEKLFF. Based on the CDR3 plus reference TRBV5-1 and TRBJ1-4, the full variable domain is KAGVTQTPRYLIKTRGQQVTLSCSPISGHRSVSWYQQTPGQGLQFLFEYFSETQRNKGNFPGRFSGRQFSNSRSEMNVSTLELGDSALYLCASSLTAATNEKLFFGSGTQLSVL.